This TCR beta chain is drawn from a study of blood T cell repertoires in COVID-19. At the level of the study: Sample material is recorded as cDNA or gDNA derived from T cells, B-cell-depleted T cells, or PBMCs.

Only in-frame clones appear in the TCRdb table, and some are missing; sequencing was by immunoSEQ multiplex PCR. The repertoire holds 450,000 or so clones, with approximately 90% as singletons. Per germline, CDR1 MNHEY and CDR2 SMNVEV (reference sequence). The CDR3 has 13 amino acids. The V end lost 6 bases, the J end lost 4 bases, and 9 bases lay between the germline ends. This receptor was obtained from a man between 18 and 35 years old with COVID-19, enrolled during active disease. The V and J genes are TRBV27 and TRBJ1-4; weak D call: TRBD1 (6 bases). Sequencing was performed on peripheral blood. The CDR3 here is CASRDRLNEKLFF. The CDR3 DNA reads TGTGCCAGCAGGGACAGACTTAATGAAAAACTGTTTTTT.